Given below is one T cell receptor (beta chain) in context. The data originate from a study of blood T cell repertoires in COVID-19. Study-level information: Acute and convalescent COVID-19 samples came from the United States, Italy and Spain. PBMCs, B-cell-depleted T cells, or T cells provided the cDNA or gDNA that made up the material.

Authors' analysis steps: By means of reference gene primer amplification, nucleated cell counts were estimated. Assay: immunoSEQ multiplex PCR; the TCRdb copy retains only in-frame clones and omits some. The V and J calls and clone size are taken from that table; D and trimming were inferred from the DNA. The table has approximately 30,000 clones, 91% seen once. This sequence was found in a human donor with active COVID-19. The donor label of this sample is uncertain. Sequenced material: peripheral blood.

The CDR3 loop is CASSPTFSSGSYEQYF. The DNA for the CDR3 is TGTGCCAGCAGTCCCACCTTCTCTAGCGGCTCCTACGAGCAGTACTTC. This chain connects TRBV27 to TRBJ2-7; 7 nucleotides line up with TRBD2. The germline CDR1 and CDR2 sequences are MNHEY and SMNVEV (reference sequence). The V gene end was trimmed by 5 bases and the J gene end by 0 bases; junction bases not matched to a gene: 10. This CDR3 region has 16 residues.